A selection of T cell receptor beta chains follows, all from one sample in a study of T-cell reconstitution after alpha-beta-depleted transplantation in children. Each CDR3 protein is one row after TCRdb ran MiXCR on the PCR reads. The table has some 300,000 distinct CDR3 sequences, around a tenth seen once; the top ten hold around 2.3%. The material was PBMCs from the stem cell graft donor, obtained from the stem cell graft. These receptors originate from a human donor who donated a stem cell graft to a child with acute lymphoblastic leukemia. CDR3s include the opening cysteine and the closing phenylalanine or tryptophan. Each record gives: V gene, CDR3 protein.

TRBV2 CASSVYDRGVAEAFF
TRBV15 CATSPNTGYEQYF
TRBV27 CASSPLSRGTTNEKLFF
TRBV12-3/TRBV12-4 CASSLAATAGELFF
TRBV20-1 CSARGDWAATEAFF
TRBV28 CASSPGQGSGYEQYF
TRBV20-1 CRAQGGDNEQFF
TRBV19 CASSAGTGKAFF
TRBV30 CAWGHSWGELFF
TRBV7-9 CASSLQWSQGEKLFF
TRBV20-1 CSARPGGQVETQYF
TRBV25-1 CASRHTRNTEAFF
TRBV7-9 CASSRTGLNQPQHF
TRBV20-1 CSARGTSGRSSYNEQFF
TRBV2 CASSEPRLAGGGELFF
TRBV12-3/TRBV12-4 CASSMTGRTDTQYF
TRBV15 CATSRDYLRTGNYNEQFF
TRBV11-2 CASSPLQGGYEQYF
TRBV27 CASSFGVAETDTQYF
TRBV20-1 CSARVGTSNIQYF
TRBV7-2 CASTHPDRAYEQYF
TRBV20-1 CSAEELANEQFF
TRBV24-1 CATSGPASGRSEQFF
TRBV12-3/TRBV12-4 CASSFRVDYEQYF
TRBV11-1 CASTKTREESSYNEQFF
TRBV12-3/TRBV12-4 CASSLAAIAGANTDTQYF
TRBV20-1 CSARTSLDTQYF
TRBV7-7 CASSLGVNYEQYF
TRBV20-1 CSASLLAGVNGQFF
TRBV15 CATSRPGQGGMNEQFF
TRBV20-1 CSASWRLAGGSDTQYF
TRBV5-1 CASSGRTIREQFF
TRBV7-9 CASSPGGNTDTQYF
TRBV20-1 CSASRVGAVNTEAFF
TRBV5-1 CASSLGLGTGGDEQFF
TRBV7-3 CASRGRQDNQPQHF
TRBV4-2 CASSPLTRTSGRLADTQYF
TRBV13 CASSVRASTTYEQYF
TRBV5-1 CASSLVGQGVGANYGYTF
TRBV6-5 CASSFLNTGELFF
TRBV7-2 CASSPGQAPSRDTQYF
TRBV2 CASSGGTGGREQYF
TRBV5-1 CASSSSGTATFYGYTF
TRBV9 CASSVEPGENTIYF
TRBV12-3/TRBV12-4 CASNYWGGLDTEAFF
TRBV27 CAGTSGSSYNEQFF
TRBV29-1 CSVEVGGNEQFF
TRBV7-6 CASSSAPGVTEAFF
TRBV10-3 CAISPGLRETQYF
TRBV7-8 CASSLHPGYEQYF
TRBV6-5 CASSYVNRGNQPHHF
TRBV3-1 CASSGSGSSYEQYF